Below, 17 T cell receptor beta chains from the same sample are listed, as sequenced in a study of blood T cells in healthy people across ages. Combining a sample-barcoded 5' primer with a J-beta primer mix, a second PCR ran for roughly 7 to 12 cycles. TCRdb analysed the 5' RACE reads with MiXCR anew, one entry per CDR3 protein. This sample yields 1,300,000 or so distinct CDR3 sequences, of which roughly 60% are seen a single time; over 6.5% belongs to the top ten. The specimen sequenced was blood. The receptor source for this set is a man aged 18-30 years in good health.

The chain has TRBV11-1 and TRBJ2-1, with D possibly called TRBD1 or TRBD2 (5 bases each). The germline CDR1 and CDR2 sequences are SGHAT and FQDESV (reference sequence). Trimming cost V 5 bases and J 0 bases, with 11 bases left between them. The CDR3 sequence is 15 residues long. The CDR3 nucleotides are TGTGCCAGCAGCCCCTGGGGGAGCTCCTACAATGAGCAGTTCTTC. It codes for CASSPWGSSYNEQFF.

A remark on this clonotype: A much larger clone lies a single base off, so this may be a read error. The chain joins TRBV3-1 to TRBJ2-2; D is uncertain. Trimming removed 3 bases from V and 4 bases from J, with 6 bases in between. This CDR3 spans 13 amino acids. CDR1 is LGHDT and CDR2 is YNNKEL in the germline V gene (reference sequence). This CDR3 is CASSHSPTGELFF. The CDR3 nucleotides are TGTGCCAGCAGCCATTCCCCCACCGGGGAGCTGTTTTTT.

This clonotype appeared a few times. The chain uses TRBV27 and TRBJ1-2; D call uncertain. Germline CDR1 is MNHEY and CDR2 is SMNVEV (reference sequence). V was pared by 3 bases and J by 7 bases, with 12 bases between. This CDR3 has 13 amino acids. CDR3 residues: CASSFSGWSGYTF. The DNA for the CDR3 is TGTGCCAGCAGTTTTAGTGGGTGGAGTGGCTACACCTTC.

The chain carries TRBV7-2 and TRBJ2-5; 12 positions match TRBD2. Germline assignment: CDR1 SGHTA and CDR2 FQGNSA. The CDR3 totals 15 residues. J was trimmed by 7 bases and V by 1 base; bases with no gene match: 4. Here the CDR3 reads CASSLGGLAGTTQYF. Written as DNA, the CDR3 is TGTGCCAGCAGCTTAGGTGGACTAGCGGGAACGACCCAGTACTTC.

The genes are TRBV11-2 and TRBJ2-7, with D unclear. The V gene's germline CDR1 is SGHAT and CDR2 FQNNGV. This CDR3 is 15 amino acids long. Trimming stripped 1 base from V and 5 bases from J, with 15 bases between. This CDR3 is CASSLVGQPQDEQYF. Written as DNA, the CDR3 is TGTGCCAGCAGCTTAGTCGGGCAGCCCCAAGACGAGCAGTACTTC.

The rearrangement uses TRBV2 and TRBJ2-1, with D perhaps TRBD1 (5 bases). V lost 8 bases, J lost 11 bases, and 25 bases lay in between. This CDR3 comprises 15 residues. The germline V gene has CDR1 SNHLY and CDR2 FYNNEI. CDR3 amino acids: CASGAHGPAQMKQFF. The CDR3 DNA is TGTGCCAGCGGGGCCCACGGGCCGGCTCAGATGAAGCAGTTCTTC.

This clonotype has just a few counts. The chain is built from TRBV29-1 and TRBJ2-7, with D uncertain. The CDR3 consists of 14 residues. V was clipped by 5 bases and J by 3 bases, with 17 bases between them. CDR1 is SQVTM, CDR2 ANQGSEA, per germline. The CDR3 here is CSVISEFVNYEQYF. The CDR3 coding sequence is TGCAGCGTTATTTCGGAGTTCGTTAACTACGAGCAGTACTTC.

The chain links TRBV4-1 to TRBJ2-7, with D unresolved. The length of the CDR3 is 15 residues. The germline CDR1 and CDR2 sequences are MGHRA and YSYEKL. V dropped 0 bases and J dropped 3 bases, with 12 bases sitting between them. The CDR3 loop is CASSQDLGPFYEQYF. CDR3 nucleotide sequence: TGCGCCAGCAGCCAAGATCTTGGACCTTTCTACGAGCAGTACTTC.

The J gene is TRBJ2-1, the V gene TRBV15, with TRBD2 matching 8 bases. This CDR3 is 14 amino acids long. V was clipped by 3 bases and J by 5 bases; unmatched bases: 3. Germline V gene sequence: CDR1 LNHNV, CDR2 YYDKDF (reference sequence). The CDR3 DNA is TGTGCCACCAGCAGCCCGGGGGGGGACAATGAGCAGTTCTTC. Its translation is CATSSPGGDNEQFF.

The chain joins TRBV4-2 to TRBJ1-2; weak D call: TRBD1 (5 bases). Trimming pared 2 bases from V and 2 bases from J, leaving 18 bases between. The CDR3 length is 17 residues. In germline, CDR1 is LGHNA, CDR2 YNFKEQ. The CDR3 DNA reads as TGTGCCAGCAGCCAATGGCCCCCGGGACGGATGAACTATGGCTACACCTTC. It codes for CASSQWPPGRMNYGYTF.

The chain combines TRBV20-1 with TRBJ2-1; D is possibly TRBD1 or TRBD2 (5 bases each). There are 14 residues in the CDR3. V lost 0 bases, J lost 8 bases, and 14 bases lay in between. From germline, CDR1 is DFQATT and CDR2 SNEGSKA (reference sequence). In nucleotides, the CDR3 is TGCAGTGCTAGAGACGGGACCTTGGGGTATGAGCAGTTCTTC. Protein: CSARDGTLGYEQFF.

Here the CDR3 DNA reads TGTGCCAGCATGTCGGGCAGCCCCATACTGGCCTACGAGCAGTACTTC. Translating it yields CASMSGSPILAYEQYF. V is TRBV6-2 or TRBV6-3 and J is TRBJ2-7; D uncertain. V shed 7 bases and J shed 2 bases, with 21 bases lying between them. The CDR3 is 16 amino acids. Germline CDR1 MNHEY, CDR2 SVGEGT.

The sample holds a few counts of this clonotype. The rearrangement links TRBV20-1 to TRBJ1-4; TRBD1 matches at 7 bases. Losses at the gene ends were 2 bases for V and 4 bases for J; bases not matched to a gene: 10. Per germline, CDR1 DFQATT and CDR2 SNEGSKA (reference sequence). The CDR3 spans 16 residues. For the CDR3, the DNA is TGCAGTGCTAGAATCCAGTTACCAGGGGGTAATGAAAAACTGTTTTTT. This encodes CSARIQLPGGNEKLFF.

This clonotype appeared a few times. V gene TRBV12-3 or TRBV12-4 combines with J gene TRBJ1-5; tentative D call: TRBD1 (5 bases). This CDR3 comprises 14 residues. Trimming left V 3 bases short and J 4 bases short, with 10 bases between. CDR3 sequence: CASSLNQGNQPQHF. In nucleotides, the CDR3 is TGTGCCAGCAGTTTGAACCAGGGTAATCAGCCCCAGCATTTT.

The V and J genes are TRBV4-3 and TRBJ2-1; the match to TRBD2 covers 11 bases. V lost 6 bases to trimming and J lost 7 bases; unmatched junction nucleotides: 8. Germline assignment: CDR1 LGHNA and CDR2 YSLEER. The CDR3 sequence is 15 residues long. The CDR3 DNA reads as TGCGCCAGCAGTCTTAGCGGGGGGGCGCGGAATGAGCAGTTCTTC. This sequence encodes CASSLSGGARNEQFF.

The CDR3 nucleotides read TGTGCCAGCAGCTTAGCCATGGATGAGCAGTTCTTC. This sequence encodes CASSLAMDEQFF. The chain employs TRBV7-9 and TRBJ2-1; D call uncertain. The germline V gene encodes CDR1 SEHNR and CDR2 FQNEAQ (reference sequence). This CDR3 has 12 residues. The germline V and J ends were trimmed by 0 bases and 8 bases, with 5 bases remaining between them. The full variable domain, with the rest looked up from reference TRBV7-9 and TRBJ2-1, is DTGVSQNPRHKITKRGQNVTFRCDPISEHNRLYWYRQTLGQGPEFLTYFQNEAQLEKSRLLSDRFSAERPKGSFSTLEIQRTEQGDSAMYLCASSLAMDEQFFGPGTRLTVL.

This sequence joins TRBV21-1 and TRBJ1-1. TRBV21-1 is a listed pseudogene. The CDR3 runs to 10 residues. This CDR3 is CASKITEAFF. CDR3 nucleotide sequence: TGTGCCAGCAAGATCACTGAAGCTTTCTTT.